Sequencing of this T cell receptor (beta chain) was carried out in a study of T cells in Graves' hyperthyroidism and ophthalmopathy. RNA transcripts gave rise to amplified TCR beta CDR3 regions. First-round RT-PCR targeting the TCR CDR3 was performed with the HTBI primer set. MiXCR was run by TCRdb on the multiplex PCR reads, yielding one entry per CDR3 protein. The data contain about 290,000 distinct CDR3 sequences, roughly an eighth of them singletons. Between the trimmed V and J ends, which lost 3 bases and 3 bases, there was a span of 8 bases. The V gene's germline CDR1 is SQVTM and CDR2 ANQGSEA. This CDR3 comprises 12 residues. In its sample, this clonotype was seen a few times.

The J gene is TRBJ1-1, the V gene TRBV29-1; D gene uncertain. This clonotype originated in a woman aged 40 to 50 with Graves' hyperthyroidism. Sequencing used blood. This chain's CDR3 is CSVEGRYTEAFF. CDR3 coding DNA: TGCAGCGTTGAGGGAAGGTACACTGAAGCTTTCTTT.